The 22 T cell receptor beta chains presented below share a single source sample, sequenced in a study of T-cell reconstitution after alpha-beta-depleted transplantation in children. Unique molecular identifiers tagged the TCRbeta library. Each CDR3 protein gets one entry after TCRdb re-called the PCR reads with MiXCR. The table includes fewer than 500,000 distinct CDR3 sequences, roughly 43% detected once. Sequenced here: PBMCs, sampled before TCRalphabeta/CD19-depleted stem cell transplant. The receptor source for this set is a girl aged 2 to 9 with aplastic anemia, due to receive a stem cell transplant.

In its sample, this clonotype was seen many times. This rearrangement joins TRBV20-1 to TRBJ2-7; 9 bases match TRBD1. The J segment lost 2 bases and the V segment lost 5 bases, leaving 7 bases of the junction unmatched. The CDR3 covers 14 residues. Germline V CDR1 and CDR2: DFQATT, SNEGSKA (reference sequence). The CDR3: CSAGGGQGPYEQYF. The CDR3 DNA reads as TGCAGTGCTGGAGGGGGACAGGGCCCCTACGAGCAGTACTTC.

This clonotype was observed a handful of times. V and J are TRBV12-3 or TRBV12-4 and TRBJ2-7; D might be TRBD1 or TRBD2, each matching 5 bases. Trimming left V 6 bases short and J 1 base short, with 13 bases between. The CDR3 covers 14 residues. The DNA for the CDR3 is TGTGCCAGCAGCTGGACGGGACGTTCCTACGAGCAGTACTTC. Its protein product is CASSWTGRSYEQYF.

This clonotype was picked up many times. The gene calls are TRBV5-5 and TRBJ2-2, with D uncertain. Trimming pared 4 bases from V and 0 bases from J, leaving 13 bases between. Germline loops: CDR1 SGHKS, CDR2 YYEKEE (reference sequence). There are 16 residues in the CDR3. Written as DNA, the CDR3 is TGTGCCAGCAGCAAAACACCGGACGCGAACACCGGGGAGCTGTTTTTT. Protein product: CASSKTPDANTGELFF.

This clonotype has a count of ten or more. The chain uses TRBV20-1 and TRBJ1-1; the D is unclear. V lost 3 bases and J 1 base, leaving 6 bases between the germline ends. Germline CDR1 DFQATT, CDR2 SNEGSKA (reference sequence). The CDR3 is 12 residues long. The CDR3 sequence: CSASGSNTEAFF. The CDR3 nucleotides read TGCAGTGCTAGTGGTTCGAACACTGAAGCTTTCTTT.

This chain links TRBV6-1 with TRBJ2-5, with TRBD1 matching over 8 bases. J was trimmed by 7 bases and V by 6 bases; bases with no gene match: 13. The CDR3 sequence is 15 residues long. Germline V CDR1 and CDR2: MNHNS, SASEGT. CDR3 bases: TGTGCCAGCAGCGAGACAGGGGCCCTGACCGGGACCCAGTACTTC. It yields the protein CASSETGALTGTQYF.

This clonotype was seen at least ten times. The rearrangement uses TRBV20-1 and TRBJ2-5; 9 bases match TRBD2. The J segment lost 5 bases and the V segment lost 5 bases, leaving 6 bases of the junction unmatched. Germline CDR1 DFQATT, CDR2 SNEGSKA (reference sequence). The CDR3 length is 13 residues. The CDR3 is CSALGLAGETQYF. The CDR3, as DNA: TGCAGTGCTTTGGGACTAGCTGGCGAGACCCAGTACTTC.

V is TRBV6-5 and J is TRBJ2-3, with TRBD2 matching over 13 bases. Germline trimming cut 5 bases from V and 1 base from J; bases unmatched to any gene: 3. CDR1 is MNHEY and CDR2 is SVGAGI in the germline V gene. The CDR3 length is 16 residues. The CDR3 region has the DNA TGTGCCAGCAGTACCGGACTAGCGGGAGGCACAGATACGCAGTATTTT. It is translated as CASSTGLAGGTDTQYF.

The chain employs TRBV5-1 and TRBJ1-1; possibly TRBD1 for D (5 bases). With 5 bases removed from V and 7 bases from J, the gap between germline ends came to 15 bases. The CDR3 spans 13 residues. In germline, CDR1 is SGHRS, CDR2 YFSETQ. CDR3 in amino acids: CASSRNLGGEAFF. CDR3 sequence (DNA): TGCGCCAGCAGTCGTAATTTGGGGGGTGAAGCTTTCTTT.

Of note for this clonotype: An end of the junction differs from the germline gene, which may be a read error. The CDR3 spells CCAIFPKSGGTYEQYF. CDR3 coding DNA: TGCTGTGCTATATTCCCTAAAAGCGGGGGAACCTACGAGCAGTACTTC. This chain joins TRBV20-1 and TRBJ2-7; 8 nucleotides align to TRBD2. CDR1 is DFQATT, CDR2 SNEGSKA, per germline (reference sequence). The CDR3 has 16 residues.

At least ten counts were recorded for this clonotype. The chain has TRBV5-5 and TRBJ2-1, with 8 bases matching TRBD1. In germline, CDR1 is SGHKS, CDR2 YYEKEE (reference sequence). This CDR3 is 14 amino acids long. V gave up 4 bases and J gave up 8 bases; unmatched junction bases: 8. CDR3 sequence reads: CASSPRQGKDEQFF. CDR3 nucleotide sequence: TGTGCCAGCAGCCCTAGACAGGGGAAGGATGAGCAGTTCTTC.

This chain uses TRBV7-2 with TRBJ2-5; 12 nucleotides align to TRBD2. V gave up 5 bases and J gave up 1 base; unmatched junction bases: 8. This CDR3 is built from 17 residues. CDR1 and CDR2 from the germline V gene are SGHTA and FQGNSA. In DNA form, the CDR3 reads TGTGCCAGCAGCCCCGGGCGACTAGCGGGGGCCCAAGAGACCCAGTACTTC. This sequence encodes CASSPGRLAGAQETQYF. The full variable domain, in which reference TRBV7-2 and TRBJ2-5 provide the parts outside the CDR3, is GAGVSQSPSNKVTEKGKDVELRCDPISGHTALYWYRQSLGQGLEFLIYFQGNSAPDKSGLPSDRFSAERTGGSVSTLTIQRTQQEDSAVYLCASSPGRLAGAQETQYFGPGTRLLVL.

The V and J genes are TRBV20-1 and TRBJ2-5, with 9 bases identical to TRBD1. The CDR3 runs 13 residues. Germline V gene sequence: CDR1 DFQATT, CDR2 SNEGSKA (reference sequence). Trimming removed 6 bases from V and 3 bases from J; junction bases left unmatched: 5. In DNA, the CDR3 is TGCAGTGCCCTACAGGGGGCGGAAGAGACCCAGTACTTC. Translating gives CSALQGAEETQYF.

CDR3 region: CASSRPTSGGSGANVLTF. CDR3 in DNA: TGTGCCAGCAGTAGACCGACTAGCGGGGGCTCTGGGGCCAACGTCCTGACTTTC. This chain connects TRBV6-1 to TRBJ2-6; 12 bases align to TRBD2. CDR1 MNHNS and CDR2 SASEGT come from the germline V gene. The CDR3 runs to 18 residues. With 5 bases clipped from V and 0 bases from J, the junction kept 5 bases outside the gene matches.

This clonotype was observed many times. The chain recombines TRBV7-9 with TRBJ2-1; 8 bases map to TRBD2. Germline values: CDR1 SEHNR, CDR2 FQNEAQ (reference sequence). This CDR3 is 16 amino acids long. The junction had 15 bases not matched to a gene; V was cut back by 6 bases and J by 8 bases. CDR3 sequence reads: CASSSGIGRAPDEQFF. CDR3 nucleotides: TGTGCCAGCAGTAGTGGGATCGGGAGGGCCCCGGATGAGCAGTTCTTC.

The CDR3 reads CSATRDRRGKEYGYTF. As DNA, the CDR3 is TGCAGTGCTACCCGGGACAGGAGGGGGAAGGAGTATGGCTACACCTTC. This chain connects TRBV20-1 to TRBJ1-2, with 8 positions matching TRBD1. Per germline, CDR1 DFQATT and CDR2 SNEGSKA (reference sequence). The CDR3 covers 16 residues. V lost 4 bases, J lost 5 bases, and 15 bases stayed unmatched.

In its sample, this clonotype was seen many times. The chain carries TRBV6-2 or TRBV6-3 and TRBJ2-7; no definite D call. This CDR3 comprises 16 residues. Germline-derived CDR1 and CDR2 are MNHEY and SVGEGT. V shed 6 bases and J shed 2 bases, with 20 bases lying between them. CDR3 region: CASRDGWYSSAYEQYF. CDR3 DNA: TGTGCCAGCAGGGACGGGTGGTATTCATCAGCCTACGAGCAGTACTTC.

The chain couples TRBV28 to TRBJ2-3; TRBD2 agrees at 14 bases. J gave up 4 bases and V 2 bases, and 11 bases lay outside the gene matches. This CDR3 comprises 19 residues. CDR1 is MDHEN and CDR2 is SYDVKM in the germline V gene. CDR3 nucleotides: TGTGCCAGCAGTTTAGGACTAGCGGGAGGAATTCAATGGGCAGATACGCAGTATTTT. Amino acids: CASSLGLAGGIQWADTQYF.

V gene TRBV5-5 combines with J gene TRBJ2-7, with 7 positions matching TRBD1. The junction had 6 bases not matched to a gene; V was cut back by 3 bases and J by 3 bases. Germline-derived CDR1 and CDR2 are SGHKS and YYEKEE (reference sequence). The length of the CDR3 is 14 residues. CDR3 loop: CASSYRDSHYEQYF. CDR3 DNA sequence: TGTGCCAGCAGCTACCGGGACAGTCACTACGAGCAGTACTTC. Full variable domain (remainder filled in from reference TRBV5-5 and TRBJ2-7): DAGVTQSPTHLIKTRGQQVTLRCSPISGHKSVSWYQQVLGQGPQFIFQYYEKEERGRGNFPDRFSARQFPNYSSELNVNALLLGDSALYLCASSYRDSHYEQYFGPGTRLTVT.

This chain uses TRBV5-6 with TRBJ2-1; tentative D call: TRBD2 (6 bases). Germline CDR1 reads SGHDT; CDR2 reads YYEEEE. This CDR3 is built from 15 residues. Trimming stripped 3 bases from V and 5 bases from J, with 15 bases between. This CDR3 is CASSSPSGENNEQFF. The CDR3 DNA reads TGTGCCAGCAGCTCCCCCTCGGGGGAAAACAATGAGCAGTTCTTC.

In this sample, this clonotype turned up many times. The chain recombines TRBV24-1 with TRBJ2-2; 8 positions match TRBD1. CDR3 length equals 16 residues. Germline-derived CDR1 and CDR2 are KGHDR and SFDVKD. V shed 3 bases, J shed 0 bases, and the junction held 2 bases outside the gene matches. CDR3: CATSDGTGSNTGELFF. The CDR3 nucleotides read TGTGCCACCAGTGATGGGACAGGCTCGAACACCGGGGAGCTGTTTTTT.

Ten or more counts support this clonotype. The chain carries TRBV3-1 and TRBJ2-7; a weak D match, TRBD1 (6 bases). This CDR3 comprises 15 residues. The V end was cut by 1 base, the J end by 1 base, with 11 bases between. Germline V gene sequence: CDR1 LGHDT, CDR2 YNNKEL (reference sequence). CDR3 coding DNA: TGTGCCAGCAGCCAAGTCGGGGACATTTCCTACGAGCAGTACTTC. Translation gives CASSQVGDISYEQYF.

The chain links TRBV4-1 to TRBJ2-1; TRBD2 matches 9 bases. Germline-derived CDR1 and CDR2 are MGHRA and YSYEKL. The CDR3 consists of 18 residues. Germline trimming cut 0 bases from V and 4 bases from J; bases unmatched to any gene: 10. CDR3 sequence reads: CASSQDLQAGGTYNEQFF. CDR3 DNA: TGCGCCAGCAGCCAAGATCTTCAAGCGGGAGGCACTTACAATGAGCAGTTCTTC.